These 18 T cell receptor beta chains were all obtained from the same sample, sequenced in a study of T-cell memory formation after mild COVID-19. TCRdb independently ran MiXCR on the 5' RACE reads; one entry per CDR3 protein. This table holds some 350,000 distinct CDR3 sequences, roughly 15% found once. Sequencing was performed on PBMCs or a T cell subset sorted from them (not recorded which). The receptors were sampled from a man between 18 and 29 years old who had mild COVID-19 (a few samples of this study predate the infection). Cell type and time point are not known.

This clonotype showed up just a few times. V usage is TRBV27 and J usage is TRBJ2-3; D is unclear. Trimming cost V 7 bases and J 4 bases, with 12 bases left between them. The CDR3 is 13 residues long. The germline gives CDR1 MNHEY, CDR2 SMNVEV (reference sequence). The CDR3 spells CASTTLGADTQYF. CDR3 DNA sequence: TGTGCCAGCACCACCCTCGGCGCAGATACGCAGTATTTT.

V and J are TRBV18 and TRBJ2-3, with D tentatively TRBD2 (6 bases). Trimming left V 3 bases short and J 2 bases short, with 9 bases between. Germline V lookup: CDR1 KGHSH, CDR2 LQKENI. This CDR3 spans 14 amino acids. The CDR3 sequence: CASSPKLATDTQYF. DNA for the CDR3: TGTGCCAGCTCACCGAAACTAGCCACAGATACGCAGTATTTT.

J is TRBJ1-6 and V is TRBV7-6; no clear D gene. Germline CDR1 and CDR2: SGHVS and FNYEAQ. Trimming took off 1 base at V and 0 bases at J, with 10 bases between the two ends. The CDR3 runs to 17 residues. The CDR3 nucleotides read TGTGCCAGCAGCTTAGTTGACCTAAGCTCCTATAATTCACCCCTCCACTTT. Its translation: CASSLVDLSSYNSPLHF. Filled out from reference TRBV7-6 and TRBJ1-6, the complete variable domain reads GAGVSQSPRYKVTKRGQDVALRCDPISGHVSLYWYRQALGQGPEFLTYFNYEAQQDKSGLPNDRFSAERPEGSISTLTIQRTEQRDSAMYRCASSLVDLSSYNSPLHFGNGTRLTVT.

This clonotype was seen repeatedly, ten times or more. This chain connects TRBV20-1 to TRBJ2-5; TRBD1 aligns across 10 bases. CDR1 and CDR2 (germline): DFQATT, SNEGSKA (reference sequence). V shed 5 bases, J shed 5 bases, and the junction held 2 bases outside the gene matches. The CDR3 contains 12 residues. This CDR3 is CSAGGQGETQYF. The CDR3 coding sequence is TGCAGTGCTGGGGGACAGGGGGAGACCCAGTACTTC.

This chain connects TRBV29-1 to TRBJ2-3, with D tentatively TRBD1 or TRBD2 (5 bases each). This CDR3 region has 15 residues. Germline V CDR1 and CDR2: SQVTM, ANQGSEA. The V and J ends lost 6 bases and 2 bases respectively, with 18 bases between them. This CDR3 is CSVAPPGASTDTQYF. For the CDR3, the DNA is TGCAGCGTCGCCCCGCCCGGGGCCTCCACAGATACGCAGTATTTT.

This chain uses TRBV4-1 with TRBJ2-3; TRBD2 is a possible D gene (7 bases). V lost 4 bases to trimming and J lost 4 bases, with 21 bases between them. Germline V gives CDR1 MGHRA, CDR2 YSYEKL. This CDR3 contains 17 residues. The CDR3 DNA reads TGCGCCAGCAGCCTCCTGGGGAGGGGGGGGACGGCAGATACGCAGTATTTT. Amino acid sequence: CASSLLGRGGTADTQYF.

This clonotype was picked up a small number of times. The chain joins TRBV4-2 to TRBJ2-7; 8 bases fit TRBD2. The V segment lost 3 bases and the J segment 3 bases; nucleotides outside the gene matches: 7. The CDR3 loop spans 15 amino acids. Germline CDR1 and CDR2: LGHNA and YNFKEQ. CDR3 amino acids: CASSQGAGDLYEQYV. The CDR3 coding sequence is TGTGCCAGCAGCCAGGGAGCGGGGGACCTCTACGAGCAGTACGTC.

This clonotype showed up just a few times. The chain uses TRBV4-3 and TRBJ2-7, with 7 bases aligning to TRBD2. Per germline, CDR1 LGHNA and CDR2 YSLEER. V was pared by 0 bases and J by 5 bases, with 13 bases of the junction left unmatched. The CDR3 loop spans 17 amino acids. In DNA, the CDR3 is TGCGCCAGCAGCCAAGATCTCGCGGGGGTCGATTCCCACGAGCAGTACTTC. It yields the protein CASSQDLAGVDSHEQYF.

CDR3 nucleotides: TGTGCCAGCAGCTTATCTCAAGGACTAGCTGAGGGTGAGCAGTTCTTC. It yields the protein CASSLSQGLAEGEQFF. The rearrangement uses TRBV7-8 and TRBJ2-1; 8 bases are shared with TRBD2. J was trimmed by 9 bases and V by 2 bases; bases with no gene match: 12. CDR3 length: 16 amino acids. Per the germline V gene, CDR1 is SGHVS and CDR2 is FQNEAQ.

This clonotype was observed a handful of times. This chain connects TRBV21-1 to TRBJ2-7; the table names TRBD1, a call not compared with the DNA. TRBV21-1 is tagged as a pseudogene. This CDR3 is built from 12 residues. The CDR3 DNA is TGTGCCAGCAGTACAAGGGGTTACGAGCAGTACGTC. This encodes CASSTRGYEQYV.

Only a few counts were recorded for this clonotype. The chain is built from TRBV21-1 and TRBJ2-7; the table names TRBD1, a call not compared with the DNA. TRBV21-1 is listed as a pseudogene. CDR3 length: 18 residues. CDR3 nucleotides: TGTGCCAGCAGCACCCCAACTGGGTCCGGGTTGAGCTCCTACGAGCAGTACGTC. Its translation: CASSTPTGSGLSSYEQYV.

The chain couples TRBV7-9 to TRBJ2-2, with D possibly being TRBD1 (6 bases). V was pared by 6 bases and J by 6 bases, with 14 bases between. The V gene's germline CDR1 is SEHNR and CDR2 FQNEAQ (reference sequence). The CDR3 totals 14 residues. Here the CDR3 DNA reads TGTGCCAGCAGGCGACCACAGGGTGCCGGGGAGCTGTTTTTT. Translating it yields CASRRPQGAGELFF.

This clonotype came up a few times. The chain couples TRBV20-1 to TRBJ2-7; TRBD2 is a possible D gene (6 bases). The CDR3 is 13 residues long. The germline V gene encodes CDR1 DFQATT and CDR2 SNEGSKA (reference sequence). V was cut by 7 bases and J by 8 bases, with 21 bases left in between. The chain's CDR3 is CSGGDPEVRKQYF. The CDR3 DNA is TGCAGTGGGGGGGACCCGGAGGTACGCAAGCAGTACTTC.

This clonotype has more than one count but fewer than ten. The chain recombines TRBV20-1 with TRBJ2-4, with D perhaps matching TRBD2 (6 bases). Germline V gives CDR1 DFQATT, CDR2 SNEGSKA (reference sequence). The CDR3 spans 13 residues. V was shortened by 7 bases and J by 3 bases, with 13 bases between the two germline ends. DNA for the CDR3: TGCAGTGGCGTGCTGGGGGGCAAAAACATTCAGTACTTC. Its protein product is CSGVLGGKNIQYF.

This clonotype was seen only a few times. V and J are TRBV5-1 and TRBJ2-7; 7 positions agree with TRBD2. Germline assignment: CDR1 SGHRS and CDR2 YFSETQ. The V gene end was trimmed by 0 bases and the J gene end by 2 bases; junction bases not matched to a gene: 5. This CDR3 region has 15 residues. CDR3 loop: CASSLGSGAAYEQYF. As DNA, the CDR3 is TGCGCCAGCAGCTTGGGGAGCGGGGCAGCCTACGAGCAGTACTTC. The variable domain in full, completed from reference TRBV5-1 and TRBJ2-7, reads KAGVTQTPRYLIKTRGQQVTLSCSPISGHRSVSWYQQTPGQGLQFLFEYFSETQRNKGNFPGRFSGRQFSNSRSEMNVSTLELGDSALYLCASSLGSGAAYEQYFGPGTRLTVT.

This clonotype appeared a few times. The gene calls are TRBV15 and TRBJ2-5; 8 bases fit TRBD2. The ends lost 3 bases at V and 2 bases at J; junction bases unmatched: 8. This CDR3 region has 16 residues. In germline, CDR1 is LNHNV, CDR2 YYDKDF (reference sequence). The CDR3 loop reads CATSRRSGGFQETQYF. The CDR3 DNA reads TGTGCCACCAGCAGGAGGAGCGGGGGTTTTCAAGAGACCCAGTACTTC. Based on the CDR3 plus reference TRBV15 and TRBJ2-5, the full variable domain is DAMVIQNPRYQVTQFGKPVTLSCSQTLNHNVMYWYQQKSSQAPKLLFHYYDKDFNNEADTPDNFQSRRPNTSFCFLDIRSPGLGDTAMYLCATSRRSGGFQETQYFGPGTRLLVL.

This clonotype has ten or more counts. CDR3: CSASTGSYEQYF. In nucleotides, the CDR3 is TGCAGTGCTAGCACGGGGTCCTACGAGCAGTACTTC. The rearrangement links TRBV20-1 to TRBJ2-7, with a weak D call TRBD2 (5 bases). Germline V gives CDR1 DFQATT, CDR2 SNEGSKA (reference sequence). The CDR3 consists of 12 residues. V dropped 3 bases and J dropped 1 base, with 7 bases sitting between them.

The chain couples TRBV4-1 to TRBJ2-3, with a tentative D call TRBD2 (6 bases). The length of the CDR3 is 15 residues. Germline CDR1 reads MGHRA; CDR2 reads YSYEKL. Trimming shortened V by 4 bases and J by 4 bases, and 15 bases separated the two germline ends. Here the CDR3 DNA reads TGCGCCAGCAGCCCGTTTGGCGGGGAATCAGATACGCAGTATTTT. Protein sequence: CASSPFGGESDTQYF.